This is a list of T cell receptor beta chains from one sample in a study of blood T cell repertoires in COVID-19. Generated by immunoSEQ multiplex PCR, the TCRdb table keeps only in-frame clones and is missing some. The sample lists roughly 290,000 clones; roughly 90% were seen once. The source material was peripheral blood. The origin of the receptors is a woman in her 30s with COVID-19, enrolled during active disease. Each CDR3 is given with its conserved first and last residue. The order of the fields is V gene, D gene, J gene, CDR3 protein, CDR3 DNA. The D gene is left open where the match is weak.

>TRBV6-1|TRBD1|TRBJ1-5
CASSETGDANQPQHF
TGTGCCAGCAGTGAGACAGGGGACGCCAATCAGCCCCAGCATTTT
>TRBV28|NA|TRBJ2-2
CASSPGTGELFF
TGTGCCAGCAGTCCAGGGACCGGGGAGCTGTTTTTT
>TRBV6-1|NA|TRBJ1-1
CASSGDLIGGNTEAFF
TGTGCCAGCAGTGGGGACTTAATCGGTGGGAACACTGAAGCTTTCTTT
>TRBV2|NA|TRBJ1-6
CASSPQGSLHF
TGTGCCAGCAGCCCTCAGGGTTCCCTCCACTTT
>TRBV6-5|NA|TRBJ1-1
CASSSFSTEAFF
TGTGCCAGCAGTTCCTTTAGTACTGAAGCTTTCTTT
>TRBV7-3|NA|TRBJ2-2
CASSLTWPTGELFF
TGTGCCAGCAGCTTAACGTGGCCCACCGGGGAGCTGTTTTTT
>TRBV10-3|NA|TRBJ2-3
CAIRTTDTQYF
TGTGCCATCCGGACTACAGATACGCAGTATTTT
>TRBV10-3|NA|TRBJ1-5
CAISEWAGAKEQPQHF
TGTGCCATCAGTGAGTGGGCAGGTGCGAAGGAACAGCCCCAGCATTTT
>TRBV5-1|TRBD2|TRBJ2-1
CASSLDGRGGEQFF
TGCGCCAGCAGCTTGGACGGGAGGGGCGGTGAGCAGTTCTTC
>TRBV2|NA|TRBJ2-7
CASSELQGQQYF
TGTGCCAGCAGTGAGTTGCAGGGCCAGCAGTACTTC
>TRBV9|NA|TRBJ1-6
CASSVVDSADSPLHF
TGTGCCAGCAGCGTAGTAGACTCCGCCGATTCACCCCTCCACTTT
>TRBV19|NA|TRBJ1-2
CASTPQSGNPIHGYTF
TGTGCCAGTACCCCACAATCGGGTAACCCTATCCATGGCTACACCTTC
>TRBV7-3|NA|TRBJ2-2
CASSPSGTQAGELFF
TGTGCCAGCAGCCCTTCCGGGACTCAGGCCGGGGAGCTGTTTTTT
>TRBV10-1|NA|TRBJ2-7
CASSPVAASYEQYF
TGCGCCAGCAGCCCAGTAGCTGCATCCTACGAGCAGTACTTC
>TRBV7-8|TRBD2|TRBJ2-1
CASSLASGIGNEQFF
TGTGCCAGCAGCTTAGCTAGCGGGATAGGTAATGAGCAGTTCTTC
>TRBV5-4|TRBD1|TRBJ2-5
CASSLGTGKETQYF
TGTGCCAGCAGCCTTGGGACAGGAAAAGAGACCCAGTACTTC